This TCR beta chain was profiled in a study of PD-L1 blockade in urothelial cancer. For the study at large: Men with urothelial cancer arising in the bladder made up about 90% of the roughly 29 patients. Study-wide findings and caveats: Patients who had durable benefit saw their tumor-associated blood clones expand more at 3 weeks. Survival was better when pretreatment blood TCR clonality fell below the median.

Patients' cancers were locally advanced or metastatic urothelial carcinomas. This clone showed up just once. Antigen specificity is unknown. J gave up 4 bases and V 5 bases, and 8 bases lay outside the gene matches. The germline CDR1 and CDR2 sequences are MGHDK and SYGVNS. There are 15 residues in the CDR3. Sequencing used immunoSEQ multiplex PCR; TCRdb keeps in-frame clones, though not all of them. The table has about 100,000 clones, about 89% seen once. The sample was PBMCs, taken around atezolizumab (anti-PD-L1) treatment. V usage is TRBV25-1 and J usage is TRBJ2-7, with 10 bases lining up with TRBD1. This clonotype was obtained from a woman older than 75 with urothelial cancer. CDR3 nucleotides: TGTGCCAGCAGTCCTCCGGGACAGGGGAAATACGAGCAGTACTTC. Protein sequence: CASSPPGQGKYEQYF.